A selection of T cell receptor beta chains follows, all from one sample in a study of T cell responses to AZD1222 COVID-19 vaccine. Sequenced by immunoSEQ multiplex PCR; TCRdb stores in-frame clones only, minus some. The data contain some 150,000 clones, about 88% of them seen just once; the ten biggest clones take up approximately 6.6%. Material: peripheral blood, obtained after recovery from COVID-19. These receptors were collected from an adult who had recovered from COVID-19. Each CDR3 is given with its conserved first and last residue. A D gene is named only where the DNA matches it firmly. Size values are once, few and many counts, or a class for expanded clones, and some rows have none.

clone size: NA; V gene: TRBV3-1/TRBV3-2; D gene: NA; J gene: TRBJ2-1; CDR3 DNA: TGTGCCAGCGGGTACAGGGACCCCGTAAATGAGCAGTTCTTC; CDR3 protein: CASGYRDPVNEQFF
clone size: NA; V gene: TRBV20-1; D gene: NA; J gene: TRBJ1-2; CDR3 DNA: TGCAGTGCTAGTCGGGGGCAGGGGACCTATGGCTACACCTTC; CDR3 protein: CSASRGQGTYGYTF
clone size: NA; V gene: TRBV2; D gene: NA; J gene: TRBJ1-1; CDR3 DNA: TGTGCCAGCAGACCGACAGGAGAGAACACTGAAGCTTTCTTT; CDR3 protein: CASRPTGENTEAFF
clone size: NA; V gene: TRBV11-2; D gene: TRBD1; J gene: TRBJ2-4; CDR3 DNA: TGTGCCAGCAGCTCGGGACAGCTAGAGACTTTAGCCAAAAACATTCAGTACTTC; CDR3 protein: CASSSGQLETLAKNIQYF
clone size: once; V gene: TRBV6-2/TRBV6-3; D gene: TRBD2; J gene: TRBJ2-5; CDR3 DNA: TGTGCCAGCAGTAAAATAGCGGGGGGGCCATGGGAGACCCAGTACTTC; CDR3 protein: CASSKIAGGPWETQYF
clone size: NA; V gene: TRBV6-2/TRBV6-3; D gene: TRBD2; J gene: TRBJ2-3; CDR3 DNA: TGTGCCAGCAGTCCGGGACTAGCGACAGATACGCAGTATTTT; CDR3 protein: CASSPGLATDTQYF
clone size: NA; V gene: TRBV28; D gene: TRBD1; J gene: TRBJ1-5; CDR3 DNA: TGTGCCAGCAGTTTTCTTGGGACAGAGGACAATCAGCCCCAGCATTTT; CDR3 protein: CASSFLGTEDNQPQHF
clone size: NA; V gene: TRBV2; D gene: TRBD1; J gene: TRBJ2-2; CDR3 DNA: TGTGCCAGCAGTGAGGACAGGGTAGGCACCGGGGAGCTGTTTTTT; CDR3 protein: CASSEDRVGTGELFF
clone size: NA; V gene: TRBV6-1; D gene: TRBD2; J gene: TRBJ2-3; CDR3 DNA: TGTGCCAGCAGTGAGGGGCCCAGACTAGCGGGAGGTCGGGCAGATACGCAGTATTTT; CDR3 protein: CASSEGPRLAGGRADTQYF
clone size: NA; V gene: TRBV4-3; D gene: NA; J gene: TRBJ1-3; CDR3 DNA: TGCGCCAGCAGTCTTACCAGGTCCTCTGGAAACACCATATATTTT; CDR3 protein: CASSLTRSSGNTIYF
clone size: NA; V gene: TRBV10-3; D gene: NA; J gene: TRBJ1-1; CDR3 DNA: TGTGCCATCAGTGAGCCAGAACAGGGTGCTGAAGCTTTCTTT; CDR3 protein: CAISEPEQGAEAFF
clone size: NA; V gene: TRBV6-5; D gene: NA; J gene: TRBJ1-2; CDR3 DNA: TGTGCCAGCATAACAGGGTGGAAGGATGGCTACACCTTC; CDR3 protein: CASITGWKDGYTF
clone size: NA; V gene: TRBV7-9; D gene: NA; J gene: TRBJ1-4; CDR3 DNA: TGTGCCAGCAGCGCTGGAGCGGGTAACGAAAAACTGTTTTTT; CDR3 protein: CASSAGAGNEKLFF
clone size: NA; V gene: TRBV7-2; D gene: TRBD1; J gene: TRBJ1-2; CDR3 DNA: TGTGCCAGCAGCCCCGACAGGGAAGATGGCTACACCTTC; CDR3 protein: CASSPDREDGYTF
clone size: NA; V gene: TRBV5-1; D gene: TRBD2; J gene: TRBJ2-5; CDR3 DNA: TGCGCCAGCAGCTCGCTAGCCGGGGGGGAAGAGACCCAGTACTTC; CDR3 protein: CASSSLAGGEETQYF
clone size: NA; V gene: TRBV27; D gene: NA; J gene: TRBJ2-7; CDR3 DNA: TGTGCCAGCAGTTTATCAGGGGCCCCGGGGGCCTCCTACGAGCAGTACTTC; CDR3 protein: CASSLSGAPGASYEQYF
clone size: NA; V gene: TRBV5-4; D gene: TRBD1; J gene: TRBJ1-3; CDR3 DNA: TGTGCCAGCAGCCCCGGCGGGACAGGGGCTGGAAACACCATATATTTT; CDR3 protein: CASSPGGTGAGNTIYF
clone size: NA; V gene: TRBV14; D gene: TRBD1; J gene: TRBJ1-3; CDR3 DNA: TGTGCCAGCAGCCATAAACAGGGGGTAACTGGAAACACCATATATTTT; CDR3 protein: CASSHKQGVTGNTIYF
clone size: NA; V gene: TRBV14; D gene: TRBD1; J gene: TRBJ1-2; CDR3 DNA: TGTGCCAGCAGCCAAGGAACTCTGATTTGGACAGGGGTCGGCTACACCTTC; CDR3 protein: CASSQGTLIWTGVGYTF
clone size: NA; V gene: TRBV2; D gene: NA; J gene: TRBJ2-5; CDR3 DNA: TGTGCCAGCAGTGAAGCGCCGTGGCGGCAAGAGACCCAGTACTTC; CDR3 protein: CASSEAPWRQETQYF
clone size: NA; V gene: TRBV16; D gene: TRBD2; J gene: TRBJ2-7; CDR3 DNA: TGTGCCAGCAGCCAATCCCTGGGACTAGAATTAGAGCAGTACTTC; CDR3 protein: CASSQSLGLELEQYF
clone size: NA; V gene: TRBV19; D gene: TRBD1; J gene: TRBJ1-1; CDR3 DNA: TGTGCCAGTAGTCTTCTTACAGGGGGGTGGAATACTGAAGCTTTCTTT; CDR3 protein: CASSLLTGGWNTEAFF
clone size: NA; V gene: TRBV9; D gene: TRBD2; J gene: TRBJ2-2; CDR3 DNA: TGTGCCAGCAGCGTAGAACTAGCGGTAAACACCGGGGAGCTGTTTTTT; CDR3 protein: CASSVELAVNTGELFF
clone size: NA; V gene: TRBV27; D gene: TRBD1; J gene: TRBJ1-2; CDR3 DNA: TGTGCCAGCAGGGACAGGGCCTATGGCTACACCTTC; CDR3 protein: CASRDRAYGYTF
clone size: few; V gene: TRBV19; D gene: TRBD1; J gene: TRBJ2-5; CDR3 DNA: TGTGCCAGTAGTATATCGGGGACAGGGCCGGTAGGAGAGACCCAGTACTTC; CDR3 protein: CASSISGTGPVGETQYF
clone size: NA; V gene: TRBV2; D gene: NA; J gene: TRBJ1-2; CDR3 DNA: TGTGCCAGCCAGCCCCCAGGGATAAACTATGGCTACACCTTC; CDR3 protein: CASQPPGINYGYTF
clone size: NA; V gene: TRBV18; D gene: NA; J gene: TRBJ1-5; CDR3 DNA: TGTGCCAGCTCACCAGGGGATGGGGGACAGCCCCAGCATTTT; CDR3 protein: CASSPGDGGQPQHF
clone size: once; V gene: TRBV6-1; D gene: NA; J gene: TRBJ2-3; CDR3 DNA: TGTGCCAGCAGTGAATCCCCAGGGTCGTATACGCAGTATTTT; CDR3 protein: CASSESPGSYTQYF
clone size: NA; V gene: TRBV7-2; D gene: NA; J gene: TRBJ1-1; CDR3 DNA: TGTGCCAGCAGCCAAAATTCGCCCTCGGAAGCTTTCTTT; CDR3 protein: CASSQNSPSEAFF
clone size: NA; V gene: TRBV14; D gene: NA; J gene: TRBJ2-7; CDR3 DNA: TGTGCCAGCAGCCAAGATTATAACCAGCAGTTAACCTACGAGCAGTACTTC; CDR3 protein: CASSQDYNQQLTYEQYF
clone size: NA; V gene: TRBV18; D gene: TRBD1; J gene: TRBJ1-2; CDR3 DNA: TGTGCCAGCTCGACAGGGACGGGCTATGGCTACACCTTC; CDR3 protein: CASSTGTGYGYTF
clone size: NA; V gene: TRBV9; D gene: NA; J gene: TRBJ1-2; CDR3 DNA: TGTGCCAGCAGCGTAGAAGTGAACTATGGCTACACCTTC; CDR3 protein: CASSVEVNYGYTF
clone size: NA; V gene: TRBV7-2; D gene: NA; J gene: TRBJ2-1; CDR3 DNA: TGTGCCAGCAGCCTAACATACGACAGTTACAATGAGCAGTTCTTC; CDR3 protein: CASSLTYDSYNEQFF
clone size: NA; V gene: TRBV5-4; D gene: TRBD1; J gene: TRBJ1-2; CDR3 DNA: TGTGCCAGCAGCGGAAACCAGGGGGCGCGTTATGGCTACACCTTC; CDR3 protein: CASSGNQGARYGYTF
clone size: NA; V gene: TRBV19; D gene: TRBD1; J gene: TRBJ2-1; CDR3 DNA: TGTGCCAGTAGGATCCGGGACAGGGATTACAATGAGCAGTTCTTC; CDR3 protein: CASRIRDRDYNEQFF
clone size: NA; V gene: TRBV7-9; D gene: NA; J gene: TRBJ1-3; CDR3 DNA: TGTGCCAGCAGCTTCCTTACCCCAAGAAGCTCTGGAAACACCATATATTTT; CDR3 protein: CASSFLTPRSSGNTIYF
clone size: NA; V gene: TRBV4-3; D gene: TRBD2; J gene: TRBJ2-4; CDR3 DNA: TGCGCCAGCAGCCTCTTAGCGGGGGGGGAAAACATTCAGTACTTC; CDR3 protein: CASSLLAGGENIQYF
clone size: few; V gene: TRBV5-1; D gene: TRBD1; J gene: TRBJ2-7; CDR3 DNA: TGCGCCAGCAGCTTGAGGCAGGGGGCGGCCCACGAGCAGTACTTC; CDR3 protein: CASSLRQGAAHEQYF
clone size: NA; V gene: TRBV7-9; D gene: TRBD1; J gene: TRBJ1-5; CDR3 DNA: TGTGCCAGCAGCTTAGGACAGGGGGCAGGCAATCAGCCCCAGCATTTT; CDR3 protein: CASSLGQGAGNQPQHF
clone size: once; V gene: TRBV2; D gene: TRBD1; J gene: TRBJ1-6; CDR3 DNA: TGTGCCAGCAGAGCCGGGACAGCGAATTCACCCCTCCACTTT; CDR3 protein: CASRAGTANSPLHF
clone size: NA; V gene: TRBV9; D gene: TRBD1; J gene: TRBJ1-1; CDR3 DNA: TGTGCCAGCAGCATGCAAGACAGGGTCGGCACTGAAGCTTTCTTT; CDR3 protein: CASSMQDRVGTEAFF
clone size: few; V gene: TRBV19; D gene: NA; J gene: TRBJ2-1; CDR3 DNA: TGTGCCAGTAGCCCAATTCGGACTACGTTATCCGGTGAGCAGTTCTTC; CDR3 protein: CASSPIRTTLSGEQFF
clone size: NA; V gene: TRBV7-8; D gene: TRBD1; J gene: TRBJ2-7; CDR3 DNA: TGTGCCAGCAGCCCGGGGGTGACAGGGGCCTACGAGCAGTACTTC; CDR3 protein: CASSPGVTGAYEQYF
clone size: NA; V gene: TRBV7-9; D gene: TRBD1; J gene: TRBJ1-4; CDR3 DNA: TGTGCCAGCAGCTATAGACAGGGTTCTAATGAAAAACTGTTTTTT; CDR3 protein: CASSYRQGSNEKLFF
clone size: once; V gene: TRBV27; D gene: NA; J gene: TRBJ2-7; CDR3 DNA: TGTGCCAGCAGTATCGACCGGGCCAACTACGAGCAGTACTTC; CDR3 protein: CASSIDRANYEQYF
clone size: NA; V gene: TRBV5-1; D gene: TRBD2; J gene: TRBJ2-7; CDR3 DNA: TGCGCCAGCAGCTTGGGCGGGGGGGACGAGCAGTACTTC; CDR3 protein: CASSLGGGDEQYF
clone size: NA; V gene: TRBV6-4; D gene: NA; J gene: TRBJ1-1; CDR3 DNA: TGTGCCAGCAGTGACTTCCGGGACACGAACACTGAAGCTTTCTTT; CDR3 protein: CASSDFRDTNTEAFF
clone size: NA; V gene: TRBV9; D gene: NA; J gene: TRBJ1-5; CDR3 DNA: TGTGCCAGCAGCGTAGAGGGGTTTGGGAATCAGCCCCAGCATTTT; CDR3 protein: CASSVEGFGNQPQHF
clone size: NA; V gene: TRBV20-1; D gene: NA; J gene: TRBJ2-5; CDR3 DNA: TGCAGTGCCCACCGGGGGGAGACCCAGTACTTC; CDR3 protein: CSAHRGETQYF
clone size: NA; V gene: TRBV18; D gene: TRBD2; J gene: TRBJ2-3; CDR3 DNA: TGTGCCAGCTCACCCATCCCCCCTAGCGGGGGGGTAGGGGATACGCAGTATTTT; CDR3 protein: CASSPIPPSGGVGDTQYF
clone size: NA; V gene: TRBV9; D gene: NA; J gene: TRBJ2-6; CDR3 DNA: TGTGCCAGCTCCGGCGGAAGCTCTGGGGCCAACGTCCTGACTTTC; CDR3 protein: CASSGGSSGANVLTF
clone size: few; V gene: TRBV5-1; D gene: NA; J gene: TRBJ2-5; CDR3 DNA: TGCGCCAGCAGCCTACAGGGATCGGAGACCCAGTACTTC; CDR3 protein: CASSLQGSETQYF
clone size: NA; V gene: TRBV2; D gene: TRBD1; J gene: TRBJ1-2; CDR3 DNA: TGTGCCAGCAGCGCAGGGACAGAAAATGGCTACACCTTC; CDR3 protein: CASSAGTENGYTF
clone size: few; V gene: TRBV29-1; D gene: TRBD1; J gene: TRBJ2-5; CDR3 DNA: TGCAGCGTGACGCCGGGACAGTACGATCAAGAGACCCAGTACTTC; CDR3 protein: CSVTPGQYDQETQYF
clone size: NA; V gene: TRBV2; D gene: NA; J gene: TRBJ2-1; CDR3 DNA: TGTGCCAGCAGTGCGGACCTTCCCCCCTACAATGAGCAGTTCTTC; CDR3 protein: CASSADLPPYNEQFF